The clone carrying this T cell receptor (beta chain) has more than one count but fewer than ten. What it binds is unknown. TCRdb ran MiXCR on the RT-PCR reads and lists one entry per CDR3 protein. The sample has hundreds of thousands of distinct CDR3 sequences, approximately 7.7% seen once. The data are from a study of response to subunit inactivated influenza vaccine. Study outcomes and limitations: After each seasonal influenza vaccination, few new T cells are recruited, the authors suggested.

Per germline, CDR1 SGHTA and CDR2 FQGNSA. This CDR3 contains 14 residues. V was shortened by 3 bases and J by 3 bases, with 8 bases between the two germline ends. The chain uses TRBV7-2 and TRBJ1-4; a possible D gene is TRBD1 (6 bases). The receptor was isolated from a man aged 45-69 years who received an inactivated influenza vaccine. Sample: PBMCs from blood, taken around 25 months after vaccination. CDR3 nucleotides: TGTGCCAGCAGCTTTGCAGGGGCTAATGAAAAACTGTTTTTT. Its protein product is CASSFAGANEKLFF.